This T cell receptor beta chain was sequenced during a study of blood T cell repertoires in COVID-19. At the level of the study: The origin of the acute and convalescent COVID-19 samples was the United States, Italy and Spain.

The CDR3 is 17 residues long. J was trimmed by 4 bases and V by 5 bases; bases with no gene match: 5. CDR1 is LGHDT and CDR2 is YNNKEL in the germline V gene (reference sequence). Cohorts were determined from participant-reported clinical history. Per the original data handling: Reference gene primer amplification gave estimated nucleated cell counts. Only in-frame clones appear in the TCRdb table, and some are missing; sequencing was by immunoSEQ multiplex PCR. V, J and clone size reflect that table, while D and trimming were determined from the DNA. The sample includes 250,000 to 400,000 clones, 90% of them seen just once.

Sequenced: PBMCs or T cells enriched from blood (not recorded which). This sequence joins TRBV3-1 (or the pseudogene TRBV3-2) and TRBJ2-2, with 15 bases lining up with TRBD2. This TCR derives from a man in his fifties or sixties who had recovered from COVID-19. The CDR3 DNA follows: TGTGCCAGCAGCGGGCGGACTAGCGGGGGGGTCACCGGGGAGCTGTTTTTT. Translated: CASSGRTSGGVTGELFF.